This T cell receptor (beta chain) originates from a study of blood T cell repertoires in COVID-19. Measured with immunoSEQ multiplex PCR; TCRdb has only the in-frame clones, and not every one. Among about 62,000 clones listed, approximately 90% were seen once. The CDR3 is 15 residues long. With 4 bases clipped from V and 8 bases from J, the junction kept 9 bases outside the gene matches. CDR1 is SGHAT and CDR2 is FQNNGV in the germline V gene. The rearrangement uses TRBV11-2 and TRBJ1-4; 8 bases map to TRBD1. The source material was peripheral blood. The receptor was isolated from a woman aged 55-69 years with COVID-19, enrolled during active disease. The chain's CDR3 is CASSSDRGWREKLFF. The CDR3 DNA reads as TGTGCCAGCAGCTCAGACAGGGGATGGAGGGAAAAACTGTTTTTT.